These T cell receptor beta chains were read from a single sample in a study of blood T cells in healthy people across ages. TCRdb re-derived calls from the 5' RACE reads in MiXCR, one entry per CDR3 protein. The table lists 2 million or so distinct CDR3 sequences, 49% of them singletons. Sequenced: blood. These receptor sequences come from a woman aged 40-49 years in good health. Each CDR3 is given with its conserved first and last residue. A D gene is named only where the DNA matches it firmly. The size of a clone is reported for some rows only, either as once, few or many, or as a class for expanded clones.

>few|TRBV5-1|.|TRBJ1-1
TGCGCCAGCAGTCACACAGAACCGGGGAACACTGAAGCTTTCTTT
CASSHTEPGNTEAFF
>.|TRBV29-1|TRBD2|TRBJ2-2
TGCAGCGTTGAAGAAGGGCGGGGGGGCCTCATCGGGGAGCTGTTTTTT
CSVEEGRGGLIGELFF
>.|TRBV12-3/TRBV12-4|.|TRBJ2-7
TGTGCCAGCAGTCCCAACGGGCAGGTAGCCTACGAGCAGTACTTC
CASSPNGQVAYEQYF
>.|TRBV20-1|.|TRBJ1-6
TGCAGTGCTAGAGTCACGGGGCGAAGTAGTAATTCACCCCTCCACTTT
CSARVTGRSSNSPLHF
>.|TRBV11-1|TRBD2|TRBJ2-6
TGTGCCAGCAGCTCGGGACTAGCTCCCACCACCTCGAATTCTGGGGCCAACGTCCTGACTTTC
CASSSGLAPTTSNSGANVLTF
>few|TRBV28|.|TRBJ1-2
TGTGCCAGCAGTTTAACGGCGGCCCTTAACTATGGCTACACCTTC
CASSLTAALNYGYTF
>few|TRBV28|TRBD1|TRBJ2-4
TGTGCCAGCAGTCGACAGGGTCGTTTCAGTGAGCAGTACTTC
CASSRQGRFSEQYF
>.|TRBV10-3|TRBD1|TRBJ2-7
TGTGCCATCAGTGAATTCAGGGGGCTCTCCTACGAGCAGTACTTC
CAISEFRGLSYEQYF
>.|TRBV7-2|.|TRBJ1-2
TGTGCCAGCAGCCAACAGTTACACTATGGCTACACCTTC
CASSQQLHYGYTF
>.|TRBV7-8|TRBD1|TRBJ2-5
TGTGCCAGCAGCGTTTATCACTGGTCCACAGGGGATGGCCAAGGGACCCAGTACTTC
CASSVYHWSTGDGQGTQYF
>.|TRBV18|.|TRBJ1-4
TGTGCCAGCTCACGGGGAGGTGATGAAAAACTGTTTTTT
CASSRGGDEKLFF
>.|TRBV13|.|TRBJ2-7
TGTGCCAGCAGCTTTCGGGGCATTCCCTACGAGCAGTACTTC
CASSFRGIPYEQYF
>.|TRBV29-1|.|TRBJ2-5
TGCAGCGTTGGCCTGGGGGGGACCCAGTACTTC
CSVGLGGTQYF
>.|TRBV6-5|TRBD1|TRBJ1-6
TGTGCCAGCAGTTACCGCGGGACAGGGGTTAGTTCACCCCTCCACTTT
CASSYRGTGVSSPLHF
>.|TRBV18|TRBD1|TRBJ2-6
TGTGCCAGCTCACTAGGACAGGGGGCTCCCCCTTGGGGGGCCAACGTCCTGACTTTC
CASSLGQGAPPWGANVLTF
>few|TRBV29-1|.|TRBJ2-5
TGCAGCGTGGCCCTGATGAGTGAGGGGTTCGGAGAGACCCAGTACTTC
CSVALMSEGFGETQYF
>.|TRBV12-3/TRBV12-4|.|TRBJ1-5
TGTGCCAGCAGTTTAGCGCAGGGCAGCCGCAATCAGCCCCAGCATTTT
CASSLAQGSRNQPQHF
>.|TRBV24-1|.|TRBJ1-2
TGTGCCACCAGTGATTCTACGGTCTATGGCTACACCTTC
CATSDSTVYGYTF
>many|TRBV7-8|.|TRBJ2-5
TGTGCCAGCGGATCAGGGGTAAAGGAGACCCAGTACTTC
CASGSGVKETQYF
>once|TRBV6-2/TRBV6-3|.|TRBJ2-7
TGTGCCACCCGCAGTGGGGGGACCTACGAGCAGTACTTC
CATRSGGTYEQYF
>few|TRBV20-1|TRBD1|TRBJ1-5
TGCAGTGCTAGAGGCCAGGGGGCGAATCAGCCCCAGCATTTT
CSARGQGANQPQHF
>few|TRBV20-1|.|TRBJ2-5
TGCAGTGCTTCCCCGGGGCTCACCTGGGGGCAGTACTTC
CSASPGLTWGQYF
>.|TRBV14|.|TRBJ2-1
TGTGCCAGCAGCCCCAGAGTTTCCAATGAGCAGTTCTTC
CASSPRVSNEQFF
>.|TRBV18|.|TRBJ2-6
TGTGCCAGCTCACCACCCGGCACTATCTCTGGGGCCAACGTCCTGACTTTC
CASSPPGTISGANVLTF
>.|TRBV7-2|TRBD1|TRBJ2-7
TGTGCCAGCAGCTCCGCAGGGACAGGGATCTACGAGCAGTACTTC
CASSSAGTGIYEQYF
>.|TRBV5-1|.|TRBJ2-3
TGCGCCAGCAGCTTCAGACTGACAGATACGCAGTATTTT
CASSFRLTDTQYF
>.|TRBV20-1|.|TRBJ2-3
TGCAGTGCACTGACTCTCACAGATACGCAGTATTTT
CSALTLTDTQYF
>few|TRBV20-1|TRBD1|TRBJ2-3
TGCAGTGCCGGACAGGGGGGATTCACAGATACGCAGTATTTT
CSAGQGGFTDTQYF
>.|TRBV28|.|TRBJ1-1
TGTGCCAGCAGTTTCCTCGACAGGACACCTGAAGCTTTCTTT
CASSFLDRTPEAFF
>.|TRBV29-1|.|TRBJ2-5
TGCAGCGTTGAAGGAACCACAAATGAGCAGTACTTC
CSVEGTTNEQYF
>.|TRBV20-1|.|TRBJ2-7
TGCAGTGCTAGAGACTTTGGGAGCTCCTACGAGCAGTACTTC
CSARDFGSSYEQYF
>few|TRBV7-2|.|TRBJ1-2
TGTGCCAGCAGCTTAGGTCATACTACCTATGGCTACACCTTC
CASSLGHTTYGYTF
>.|TRBV6-5|TRBD1|TRBJ1-2
TGTGCCAGCAGATCAGGGGGCGGGAGCTACACCTTC
CASRSGGGSYTF
>few|TRBV20-1|TRBD1|TRBJ2-5
TGTAGTGCCCCGGGACAGGGGAACCAAGAGACCCAGTACTTC
CSAPGQGNQETQYF
>.|TRBV4-2|TRBD1|TRBJ2-1
TGTGCCAGCAGCCAAACAACAGGGTCAGGGGGACAAGAGACCCAGTTCTTC
CASSQTTGSGGQETQFF
>.|TRBV6-5|.|TRBJ1-2
TGTGCCAGCGGCCCCGGACGGCCTACTGGCTACACCTTC
CASGPGRPTGYTF
>once|TRBV15|TRBD2|TRBJ2-1
TGTGCCACCAGCGAGGGACTAGCGGGGGGGCAGGGCACCTACAATGAGCAGTTCTTC
CATSEGLAGGQGTYNEQFF
>.|TRBV28|.|TRBJ1-4
TGTGCCAGCAGTTTTCGCGTCTTTTATGAAAAACTGTTTTTT
CASSFRVFYEKLFF
>.|TRBV20-1|.|TRBJ2-5
TGCAGTGCTAGGAGTGGAGCTTTTCAAGAGACCCAGTACTTC
CSARSGAFQETQYF
>.|TRBV6-2/TRBV6-3|TRBD1|TRBJ2-5
TGTACCAGCAGTTACTTTCCAGGGGGAGAGACCCAGTACTTC
CTSSYFPGGETQYF
>.|TRBV2|.|TRBJ2-7
TGTGCCAGCAGTGATACAGGGTTCAACGAGCAGTACTTC
CASSDTGFNEQYF
>few|TRBV28|.|TRBJ2-7
TGTGCCAGCAGGGTCGGGACACTTCTTTACGAGCAGTACTTC
CASRVGTLLYEQYF
>.|TRBV5-5|.|TRBJ2-1
TGTGCCAGCAGCGTGGGGGGGCGGACAGGGAAGTTCTTC
CASSVGGRTGKFF
>.|TRBV27|.|TRBJ2-3
TGTGCCAGCAGTTTAAGGGGATGGAGGCCCACAGATACGCAGTATTTT
CASSLRGWRPTDTQYF
>few|TRBV15|TRBD1|TRBJ2-1
TGTGCCACCAGCCTCCGGGACAGGGCTGACAATGAGCAGTTCTTC
CATSLRDRADNEQFF
>few|TRBV28|.|TRBJ1-5
TGTGCCAGCAGTTTGGGCCAGCTCTATAGCAATCAGCCCCAGCATTTT
CASSLGQLYSNQPQHF